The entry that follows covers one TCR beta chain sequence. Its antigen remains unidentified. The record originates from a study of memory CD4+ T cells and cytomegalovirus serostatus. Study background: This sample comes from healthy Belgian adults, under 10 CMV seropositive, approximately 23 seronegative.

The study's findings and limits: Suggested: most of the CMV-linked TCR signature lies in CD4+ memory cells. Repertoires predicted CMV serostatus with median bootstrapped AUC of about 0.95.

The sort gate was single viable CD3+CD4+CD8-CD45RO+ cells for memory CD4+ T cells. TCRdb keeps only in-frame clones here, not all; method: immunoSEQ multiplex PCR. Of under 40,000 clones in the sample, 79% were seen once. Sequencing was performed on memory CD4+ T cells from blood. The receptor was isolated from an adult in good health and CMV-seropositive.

The CDR3 DNA is TGTGCCAGCTCACCAAATATGGACTACGAGCAGTACTTC. It is translated as CASSPNMDYEQYF. The J gene is TRBJ2-7, the V gene TRBV18; D unresolved. Looked up from germline, CDR1 is KGHSH and CDR2 is LQKENI. CDR3 size: 13 residues. Trimming left V 2 bases short and J 3 bases short, with 8 bases between.